The 8 T cell receptor beta chains reported below all come from one sample, sequenced in a study of blood T cell repertoires in COVID-19. Sequenced by immunoSEQ multiplex PCR; TCRdb stores in-frame clones only, minus some. The table has 200,000 to 250,000 clones, about nine tenths seen once. The sample was PBMCs or T cells enriched from blood (not recorded which). The receptors stem from a middle-aged man who had recovered from COVID-19.

The gene calls are TRBV4-1 and TRBJ2-1, with TRBD1 as a possible D gene (5 bases). This CDR3 contains 16 residues. Trimming took 1 base from V and 0 from J, leaving 10 bases between them. Germline CDR1 is MGHRA and CDR2 is YSYEKL. CDR3 sequence (DNA): TGCGCCAGCAGCCAAGTGGGGCGGAGCTCCTACAATGAGCAGTTCTTC. The encoded protein is CASSQVGRSSYNEQFF.

The gene calls are TRBV9 and TRBJ2-7, with TRBD1 identical over 10 bases. Germline CDR1 reads SGDLS; CDR2 reads YYNGEE. This CDR3 spans 14 amino acids. V lost 4 bases and J lost 4; bases outside the gene matches: 5. CDR3 loop: CASSTGQGGYEQYF. The CDR3, as DNA: TGTGCCAGCAGCACAGGACAGGGGGGGTACGAGCAGTACTTC. Combining the CDR3 with reference TRBV9 and TRBJ2-7 gives the whole variable domain DSGVTQTPKHLITATGQRVTLRCSPRSGDLSVYWYQQSLDQGLQFLIQYYNGEERAKGNILERFSAQQFPDLHSELNLSSLELGDSALYFCASSTGQGGYEQYFGPGTRLTVT.

This chain links TRBV5-1 with TRBJ1-3, with D possibly TRBD1 on 6 matching bases. CDR3 size: 16 residues. V was cut by 0 bases and J by 0 bases, with 10 bases left in between. The germline V gene encodes CDR1 SGHRS and CDR2 YFSETQ. The CDR3 here is CASSLGQVNSGNTIYF. As DNA, the CDR3 is TGCGCCAGCAGCTTGGGACAGGTGAACTCTGGAAACACCATATATTTT.

This clone was picked up one time. V and J are TRBV9 and TRBJ1-3, with 9 nucleotides matching TRBD1. The germline V gene encodes CDR1 SGDLS and CDR2 YYNGEE. This CDR3 has 21 residues. After removal of 0 bases from V and 0 bases from J, the junction contained 16 bases not matched to a gene. The CDR3 nucleotides are TGTGCCAGCAGCGTAGAACAAGTAGGCATCACGGGACAGGGCTCTGGAAACACCATATATTTT. Its translation is CASSVEQVGITGQGSGNTIYF.

The CDR3 bases are TGCGCCAGCAGCTTAGACGTCTTCGGGGGCACAGATACGCAGTATTTT. Residues: CASSLDVFGGTDTQYF. The genes are TRBV5-1 and TRBJ2-3; D perhaps matches TRBD2 (5 bases). The germline CDR1 and CDR2 sequences are SGHRS and YFSETQ. The CDR3 is made up of 16 amino acids. Trimming took off 2 bases at V and 1 base at J, with 14 bases between the two ends. The full variable domain, completed using reference TRBV5-1 and TRBJ2-3, is KAGVTQTPRYLIKTRGQQVTLSCSPISGHRSVSWYQQTPGQGLQFLFEYFSETQRNKGNFPGRFSGRQFSNSRSEMNVSTLELGDSALYLCASSLDVFGGTDTQYFGPGTRLTVL.

The chain is built from TRBV24-1 and TRBJ2-1, with 11 bases that match TRBD2. From germline, CDR1 is KGHDR and CDR2 SFDVKD. V lost 3 bases, J lost 3 bases, and 12 bases stayed unmatched. There are 19 residues in the CDR3. The CDR3 spells CATSDVTSGTVSYYNEQFF. The CDR3 bases are TGTGCCACCAGTGATGTGACTAGCGGGACTGTTAGCTACTACAATGAGCAGTTCTTC.

The chain joins TRBV30 to TRBJ2-7; maybe TRBD1 (5 bases). Germline-derived CDR1 and CDR2 are GTSNPN and SVGIG (reference sequence). The V end was cut by 2 bases, the J end by 3 bases, with 8 bases between. The CDR3 length is 12 residues. The CDR3 loop reads CAWSSGNYEQYF. CDR3 nucleotides: TGTGCCTGGAGTTCAGGGAACTACGAGCAGTACTTC. Full variable domain (missing parts from reference TRBV30 and TRBJ2-7): SQTIHQWPATLVQPVGSPLSLECTVEGTSNPNLYWYRQAAGRGLQLLFYSVGIGQISSEVPQNLSASRPQDRQFILSSKKLLLSDSGFYLCAWSSGNYEQYFGPGTRLTVT.

This clone was seen once. The CDR3 loop reads CSVTGITYEQYF. CDR3 nucleotides: TGCAGCGTGACAGGGATTACCTACGAGCAGTACTTC. The chain combines TRBV29-1 with TRBJ2-7, with 7 bases aligning to TRBD1. V lost 6 bases to trimming and J lost 2 bases; unmatched junction nucleotides: 4. The length of the CDR3 is 12 residues. In germline, CDR1 is SQVTM, CDR2 ANQGSEA.